A selection of T cell receptor beta chains follows, all from one sample in a study of long-term antiretroviral therapy in people with HIV. Data came from immunoSEQ multiplex PCR; TCRdb stores just in-frame clones and leaves some out. The table has 20,000 to 25,000 clones, about 72% seen once. Here the sequenced sample was unsorted PBMCs, taken around 21 months before starting antiretroviral therapy. The receptor set was obtained from a woman aged 35 to 49 with HIV. Both conserved end residues are part of each CDR3. The order of the fields is D gene, V gene, J gene, clone size, CDR3 protein, CDR3 DNA. The D gene is left open where the match is weak. Clone size is shown for a subset of rows, as once, few, many or a class of expanded clone.

d_gene: NA
v_gene: TRBV4-3
j_gene: TRBJ1-2
abundance: few
CDR3aa: CASSQDGGGSYGYTF
CDR3nt: TGCGCCAGCAGCCAAGATGGGGGAGGGAGCTATGGCTACACCTTC

d_gene: NA
v_gene: TRBV6-1
j_gene: TRBJ2-3
abundance: once
CDR3aa: CASSEIRARAGSTDTQYF
CDR3nt: TGTGCCAGCAGTGAAATTCGGGCTAGGGCCGGTAGCACAGATACGCAGTATTTT

d_gene: NA
v_gene: TRBV6-5
j_gene: TRBJ1-2
abundance: NA
CDR3aa: CASSYSSARNYGYTF
CDR3nt: TGTGCCAGCAGTTACTCATCGGCACGGAACTATGGCTACACCTTC

d_gene: TRBD1
v_gene: TRBV20-1
j_gene: TRBJ2-7
abundance: NA
CDR3aa: CSARQGYEQYF
CDR3nt: TGCAGTGCGCGACAGGGCTACGAGCAGTACTTC

d_gene: TRBD1
v_gene: TRBV6-5
j_gene: TRBJ2-7
abundance: NA
CDR3aa: CASSSDRGFHYEQYF
CDR3nt: TGTGCCAGCAGCTCAGACAGGGGGTTTCACTACGAGCAGTACTTC

d_gene: NA
v_gene: TRBV29-1
j_gene: TRBJ1-2
abundance: NA
CDR3aa: CSVESRQANYGYTF
CDR3nt: TGCAGCGTTGAAAGTCGACAGGCGAACTATGGCTACACCTTC

d_gene: NA
v_gene: TRBV5-1
j_gene: TRBJ2-1
abundance: NA
CDR3aa: CASSFGDVGSYNEQFF
CDR3nt: TGCGCCAGCAGCTTCGGGGATGTAGGCTCCTACAATGAGCAGTTCTTC

d_gene: NA
v_gene: TRBV6-6
j_gene: TRBJ1-5
abundance: NA
CDR3aa: CASTRWSNQPQHF
CDR3nt: TGTGCCAGCACCAGATGGAGCAATCAGCCCCAGCATTTT

d_gene: TRBD1
v_gene: TRBV5-4
j_gene: TRBJ2-7
abundance: NA
CDR3aa: CASSNRGTDEQYF
CDR3nt: TGTGCCAGCAGCAACAGGGGGACCGACGAGCAGTACTTC

d_gene: TRBD1
v_gene: TRBV11-3
j_gene: TRBJ1-3
abundance: NA
CDR3aa: CASSADRAGSGNTIYF
CDR3nt: TGTGCCAGCAGCGCCGACAGGGCAGGCTCTGGAAACACCATATATTTT

d_gene: TRBD1
v_gene: TRBV11-1
j_gene: TRBJ2-7
abundance: NA
CDR3aa: CASSLRDREYEQYF
CDR3nt: TGTGCCAGCAGCCTCCGGGACAGGGAGTACGAGCAGTACTTC

d_gene: NA
v_gene: TRBV4-1
j_gene: TRBJ2-7
abundance: few
CDR3aa: CASSQVPGTEQYF
CDR3nt: TGCGCCAGCAGCCAAGTTCCGGGGACCGAGCAGTACTTC

d_gene: NA
v_gene: TRBV2
j_gene: TRBJ1-2
abundance: NA
CDR3aa: CASSGAGNYGYTF
CDR3nt: TGTGCCAGCAGTGGGGCAGGGAACTATGGCTACACCTTC

d_gene: TRBD1
v_gene: TRBV5-6
j_gene: TRBJ1-6
abundance: NA
CDR3aa: CASSANRGVSPLHF
CDR3nt: TGTGCCAGCAGCGCGAACAGGGGAGTTAGCCCCCTCCACTTT

d_gene: NA
v_gene: TRBV30
j_gene: TRBJ2-3
abundance: few
CDR3aa: CAGDPGSASTDTQYF
CDR3nt: TGTGCCGGGGACCCCGGGAGTGCTAGCACAGATACGCAGTATTTT

d_gene: NA
v_gene: TRBV5-1
j_gene: TRBJ1-1
abundance: NA
CDR3aa: CASSLNMNTEAFF
CDR3nt: TGCGCCAGCAGCTTGAACATGAACACTGAAGCTTTCTTT

d_gene: NA
v_gene: TRBV5-1
j_gene: TRBJ2-3
abundance: NA
CDR3aa: CASSLDAGYTDTQYF
CDR3nt: TGCGCCAGCAGCTTGGATGCCGGGTACACAGATACGCAGTATTTT

d_gene: TRBD1
v_gene: TRBV7-9
j_gene: TRBJ2-7
abundance: NA
CDR3aa: CASSSPTGAPYEQYF
CDR3nt: TGTGCCAGCAGCTCACCGACAGGGGCTCCCTACGAGCAGTACTTC

d_gene: TRBD1
v_gene: TRBV12-5
j_gene: TRBJ1-3
abundance: once
CDR3aa: CASASQGALTNTIYF
CDR3nt: TGTGCTAGTGCTTCACAGGGGGCGCTGACAAACACCATATATTTT

d_gene: TRBD1
v_gene: TRBV2
j_gene: TRBJ1-2
abundance: few
CDR3aa: CASSYGQGNYGYTF
CDR3nt: TGTGCCAGCAGCTACGGACAGGGTAACTATGGCTACACCTTC

d_gene: NA
v_gene: TRBV6-1
j_gene: TRBJ2-2
abundance: NA
CDR3aa: CASRPTVDSGELFF
CDR3nt: TGTGCCAGCAGACCAACGGTCGACAGCGGGGAGCTGTTTTTT

d_gene: NA
v_gene: TRBV20-1
j_gene: TRBJ2-3
abundance: NA
CDR3aa: CRILCTDTQYF
CDR3nt: TGCAGAATACTCTGCACAGATACGCAGTATTTT

d_gene: TRBD1
v_gene: TRBV19
j_gene: TRBJ1-2
abundance: few
CDR3aa: CASSIGTGFVRGYTF
CDR3nt: TGTGCCAGTAGTATAGGGACAGGGTTTGTACGAGGCTACACCTTC

d_gene: NA
v_gene: TRBV6-5
j_gene: TRBJ1-1
abundance: NA
CDR3aa: CASSPTTTPEAFF
CDR3nt: TGTGCCAGCAGTCCTACCACCACCCCTGAAGCTTTCTTT

d_gene: NA
v_gene: TRBV18
j_gene: TRBJ1-1
abundance: NA
CDR3aa: CASSPREIRTEAFF
CDR3nt: TGTGCCAGCTCACCACGCGAGATCCGGACTGAAGCTTTCTTT

d_gene: NA
v_gene: TRBV27
j_gene: TRBJ1-1
abundance: NA
CDR3aa: CASSLLGIGTEAFF
CDR3nt: TGTGCCAGCAGTTTATTGGGGATTGGCACTGAAGCTTTCTTT

d_gene: NA
v_gene: TRBV5-1
j_gene: TRBJ2-1
abundance: once
CDR3aa: CASSLVSNLGNEQFF
CDR3nt: TGCGCCAGCAGCTTGGTTAGCAATTTAGGGAATGAGCAGTTCTTC

d_gene: NA
v_gene: TRBV7-2
j_gene: TRBJ1-2
abundance: few
CDR3aa: CASSLSPANYGYTF
CDR3nt: TGTGCCAGCAGCTTATCGCCCGCTAACTATGGCTACACCTTC

d_gene: TRBD1
v_gene: TRBV27
j_gene: TRBJ1-2
abundance: NA
CDR3aa: CASSPEPGQGLYGYTF
CDR3nt: TGTGCCAGCAGTCCAGAACCGGGACAGGGACTCTATGGCTACACCTTC

d_gene: NA
v_gene: TRBV2
j_gene: TRBJ2-7
abundance: few
CDR3aa: CASSVGTYEQYF
CDR3nt: TGTGCCAGCAGTGTCGGGACCTACGAGCAGTACTTC